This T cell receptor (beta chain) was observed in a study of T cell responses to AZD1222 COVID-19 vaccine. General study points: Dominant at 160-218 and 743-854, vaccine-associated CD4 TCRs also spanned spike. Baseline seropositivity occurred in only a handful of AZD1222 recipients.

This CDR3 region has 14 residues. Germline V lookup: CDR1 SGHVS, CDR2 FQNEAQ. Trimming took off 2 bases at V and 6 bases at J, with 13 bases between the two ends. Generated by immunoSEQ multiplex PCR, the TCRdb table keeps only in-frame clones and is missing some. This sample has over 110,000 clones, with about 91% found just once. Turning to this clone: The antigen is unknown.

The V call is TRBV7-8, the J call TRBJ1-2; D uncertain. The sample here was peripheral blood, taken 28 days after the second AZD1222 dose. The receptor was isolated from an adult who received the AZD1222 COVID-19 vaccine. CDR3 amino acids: CASSLSPVPDGYTF. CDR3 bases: TGTGCCAGCAGCTTATCTCCGGTTCCGGATGGCTACACCTTC.